This is a list of T cell receptor beta chains from one sample in a study of T cells in Graves' hyperthyroidism and ophthalmopathy. Via MiXCR, TCRdb re-called the multiplex PCR reads, giving one row per CDR3 protein. The sample lists under 350,000 distinct CDR3 sequences; 10% to 15% were seen once. Sequences were obtained from blood. The receptors here all came from a woman under 40 with Graves' hyperthyroidism that later progressed to Graves' ophthalmopathy. Each CDR3 is given with its conserved first and last residue.

J gene	V gene	CDR3 protein
TRBJ1-1	TRBV10-3	CAISESMTNTEAFF
TRBJ2-5	TRBV3-2	CASSQGGAGGGETQYF
TRBJ2-1	TRBV27	CASSTKLAGYYNEQFF
TRBJ1-2	TRBV5-1	CASSPGTGGLLGYTF
TRBJ2-1	TRBV4-1	CASSQVGISYNEQFF
TRBJ1-2	TRBV7-8	CASSLGFGPSAGYTF
TRBJ2-3	TRBV7-9	CASGQAGDTQYF
TRBJ2-5	TRBV7-2	CASSLAGSGRSLYF
TRBJ1-2	TRBV7-9	CASSLGSGVYGYTF
TRBJ2-1	TRBV2	CASSQTYRGRSSYNEQFF
TRBJ2-1	TRBV2	CASSGQGNEQFF
TRBJ2-3	TRBV4-1	CASSQAPRLSDTQYF
TRBJ2-5	TRBV4-1	CASSQVAGWETQYF
TRBJ2-5	TRBV5-1	CASSLDPGIQETQYF
TRBJ2-7	TRBV19	CASSRGHEIYEQYF
TRBJ1-2	TRBV19	CASSIRQGRDGYTF
TRBJ1-1	TRBV7-9	CASTPTGRRNTEAFF
TRBJ2-1	TRBV10-3	CAISETGVNEQFF
TRBJ1-5	TRBV6-1	CASSSAAGSNQPQHF
TRBJ1-3	TRBV7-8	CASSRTGGSGNTIYF
TRBJ2-5	TRBV6-1	CASSEVASGRAGGKTQYF
TRBJ1-6	TRBV3-1	CASSPILGNSPLHF
TRBJ2-7	TRBV20-1	CSASRDQGGEQYF
TRBJ2-1	TRBV15	CATSREGTQYNEQFF
TRBJ1-5	TRBV9	CAIAGGHRQEDQPQHF
TRBJ1-1	TRBV18	CASSILRDSPEAFF
TRBJ2-7	TRBV7-2	CASTLGTALTYEQYF